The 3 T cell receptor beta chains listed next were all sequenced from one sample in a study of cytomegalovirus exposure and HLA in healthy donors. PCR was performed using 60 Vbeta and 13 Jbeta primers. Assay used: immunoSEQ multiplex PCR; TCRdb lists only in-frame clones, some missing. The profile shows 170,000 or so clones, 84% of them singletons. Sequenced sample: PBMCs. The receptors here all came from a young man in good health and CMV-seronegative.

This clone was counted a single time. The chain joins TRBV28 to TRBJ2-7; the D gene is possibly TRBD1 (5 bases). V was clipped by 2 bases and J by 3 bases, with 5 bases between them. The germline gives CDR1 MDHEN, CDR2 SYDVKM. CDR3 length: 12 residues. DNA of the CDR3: TGTGCCAGCAGTTTAAGGGGCTACGAGCAGTACTTC. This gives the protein CASSLRGYEQYF. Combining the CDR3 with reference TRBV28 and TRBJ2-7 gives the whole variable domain DVKVTQSSRYLVKRTGEKVFLECVQDMDHENMFWYRQDPGLGLRLIYFSYDVKMKEKGDIPEGYSVSREKKERFSLILESASTNQTSMYLCASSLRGYEQYFGPGTRLTVT.

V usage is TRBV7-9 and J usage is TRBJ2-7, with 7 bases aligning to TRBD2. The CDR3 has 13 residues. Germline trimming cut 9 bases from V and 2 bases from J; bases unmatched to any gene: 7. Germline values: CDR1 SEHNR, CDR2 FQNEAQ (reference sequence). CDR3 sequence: CASKAGPTYEQYF. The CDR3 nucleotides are TGTGCCAGTAAAGCGGGGCCCACCTACGAGCAGTACTTC.

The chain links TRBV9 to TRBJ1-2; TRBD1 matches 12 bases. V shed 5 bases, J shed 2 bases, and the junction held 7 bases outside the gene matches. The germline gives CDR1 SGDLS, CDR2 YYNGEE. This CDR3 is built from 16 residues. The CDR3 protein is CASRFSGTGGNYGYTF. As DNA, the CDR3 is TGTGCCAGCAGGTTTTCGGGGACAGGGGGCAACTATGGCTACACCTTC. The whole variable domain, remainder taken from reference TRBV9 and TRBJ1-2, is DSGVTQTPKHLITATGQRVTLRCSPRSGDLSVYWYQQSLDQGLQFLIQYYNGEERAKGNILERFSAQQFPDLHSELNLSSLELGDSALYFCASRFSGTGGNYGYTFGSGTRLTVV.